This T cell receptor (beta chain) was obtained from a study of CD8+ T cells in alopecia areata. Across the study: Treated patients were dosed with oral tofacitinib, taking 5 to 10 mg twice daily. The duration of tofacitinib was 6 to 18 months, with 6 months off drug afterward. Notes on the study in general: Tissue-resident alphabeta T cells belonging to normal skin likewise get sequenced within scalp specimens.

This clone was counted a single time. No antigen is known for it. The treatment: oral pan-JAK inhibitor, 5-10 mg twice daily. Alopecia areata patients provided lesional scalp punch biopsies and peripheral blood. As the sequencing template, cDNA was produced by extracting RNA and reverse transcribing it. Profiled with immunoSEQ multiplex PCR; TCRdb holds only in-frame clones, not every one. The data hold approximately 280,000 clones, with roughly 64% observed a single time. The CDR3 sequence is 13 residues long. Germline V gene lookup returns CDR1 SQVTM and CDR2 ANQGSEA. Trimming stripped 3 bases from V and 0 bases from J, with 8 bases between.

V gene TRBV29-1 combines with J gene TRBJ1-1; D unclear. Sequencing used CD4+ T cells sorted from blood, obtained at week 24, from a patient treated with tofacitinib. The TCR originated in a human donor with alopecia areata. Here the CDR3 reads CSVDPAMNTEAFF. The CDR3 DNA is TGCAGCGTTGACCCAGCCATGAACACTGAAGCTTTCTTT.